This T cell receptor (beta chain) was identified in a study of human T cells and chemical hapten exposure. Looking at the study overall: Per-sample TCR yield variability stemmed mainly from small pooled library volume differences.

The time point is: pre-sensitization, week 0. Noted treatment: therapeutic diphenylcyclopropenone sensitization with weekly scalp DPC. V lost 6 bases to trimming and J lost 6 bases; unmatched junction nucleotides: 4. Germline CDR1 and CDR2: LGHDT and YNNKEL (reference sequence). The CDR3 has 13 residues. Each cDNA molecule in the library carried unique molecular identifiers. From the RACE reads, TCRdb called clonotypes with MiXCR, one entry per CDR3 protein. The table has around 100,000 distinct CDR3 sequences, 10% to 12% seen once; the top ten hold approximately 3.1%. The rearrangement joins TRBV3-1 to TRBJ2-1, with 8 positions matching TRBD1. This receptor was identified in a woman aged 60 to 75 with alopecia areata. Some clones in this sample may be carry-over from other donors' samples. This material consisted of whole blood, taken in connection with sensitization to the hapten diphenylcyclopropenone (DPC). The chain's CDR3 is CASRRQGSNEQFF. The CDR3 DNA sequence: TGTGCCAGCAGACGACAGGGGTCCAATGAGCAGTTCTTC.